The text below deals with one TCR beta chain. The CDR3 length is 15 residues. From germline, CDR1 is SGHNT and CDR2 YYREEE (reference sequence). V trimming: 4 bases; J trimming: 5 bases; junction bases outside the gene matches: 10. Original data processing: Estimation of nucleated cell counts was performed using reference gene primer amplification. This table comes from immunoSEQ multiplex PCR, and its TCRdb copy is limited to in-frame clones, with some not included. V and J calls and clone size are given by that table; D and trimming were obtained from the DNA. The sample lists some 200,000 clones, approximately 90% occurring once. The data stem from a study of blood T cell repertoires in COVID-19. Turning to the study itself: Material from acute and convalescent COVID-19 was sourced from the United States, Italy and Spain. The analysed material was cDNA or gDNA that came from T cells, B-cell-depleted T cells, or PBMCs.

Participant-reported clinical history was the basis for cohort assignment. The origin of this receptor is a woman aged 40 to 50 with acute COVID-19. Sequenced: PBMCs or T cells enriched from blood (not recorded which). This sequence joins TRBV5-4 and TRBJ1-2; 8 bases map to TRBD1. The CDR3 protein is CASSVTGGWRYGYTF. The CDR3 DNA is TGTGCCAGCAGCGTTACAGGGGGGTGGAGGTATGGCTACACCTTC.